Following are 13 T cell receptor beta chains from one sample sequenced in a study of Ad26.COV2.S vaccination and SARS-CoV-2 variants. Produced via immunoSEQ multiplex PCR; TCRdb's table is partial and in-frame only. In the table there are 300,000 to 350,000 clones, about nine tenths of which are singletons. Treatment here: some 20 received Ad26.COV2.S at low or high dose, single or two shots; about 5 received placebo; per-sample allocation not given. It was on day 63 after the first vaccine or placebo injection that samples were taken. The input for sequencing was peripheral blood, taken in a trial of Ad26.COV2.S vaccine versus placebo. The origin of the receptors is a person aged 18-65 years who received the Ad26.COV2.S COVID-19 vaccine or a placebo.

The rearrangement links TRBV4-2 to TRBJ2-3; D is perhaps TRBD2 (6 bases). V lost 0 bases, J lost 2 bases, and 9 bases lay in between. Germline CDR1 LGHNA, CDR2 YNFKEQ. This CDR3 has 15 residues. CDR3: CASSQDGRPTDTQYF. CDR3 nucleotide sequence: TGTGCCAGCAGCCAAGATGGGAGGCCCACAGATACGCAGTATTTT.

V gene TRBV6-5 combines with J gene TRBJ2-7; no definite D call. The germline V and J ends were trimmed by 7 bases and 3 bases, with 16 bases remaining between them. Germline CDR1 MNHEY, CDR2 SVGAGI. This CDR3 contains 14 residues. The chain's CDR3 is CASTMVSSIYEQYV. DNA for the CDR3: TGTGCCAGCACGATGGTTTCGAGTATCTACGAGCAGTACGTC.

This rearrangement joins TRBV11-3 to TRBJ1-1; no firm D call. Trimming shortened V by 2 bases and J by 2 bases, and 15 bases separated the two germline ends. Germline assignment: CDR1 SGHNT and CDR2 YENEEA. The CDR3 has 16 amino acids. DNA of the CDR3: TGTGCCAGCAGCTTATTTGAAGTCAGGACTAACACTGAAGCTTTCTTT. Amino acids: CASSLFEVRTNTEAFF.

The V gene is TRBV27, the J gene TRBJ2-2; D gene uncertain. CDR1 MNHEY and CDR2 SMNVEV come from the germline V gene (reference sequence). This CDR3 is built from 12 residues. Trimming cost V 7 bases and J 2 bases, with 5 bases left between them. CDR3 in amino acids: CASKPNTGELFF. CDR3 sequence (DNA): TGTGCCAGCAAGCCCAACACCGGGGAGCTGTTTTTT.

The chain couples TRBV9 to TRBJ2-1; D is perhaps TRBD1 (7 bases). This CDR3 comprises 17 residues. Trimming cost V 4 bases and J 5 bases, with 22 bases left between them. In germline, CDR1 is SGDLS, CDR2 YYNGEE. This CDR3 is CASSHSRRGRPNNEQFF. The CDR3 coding sequence is TGTGCCAGCAGCCACTCTCGGAGGGGGCGTCCGAACAATGAGCAGTTCTTC. The full variable domain, with the rest looked up from reference TRBV9 and TRBJ2-1, is DSGVTQTPKHLITATGQRVTLRCSPRSGDLSVYWYQQSLDQGLQFLIQYYNGEERAKGNILERFSAQQFPDLHSELNLSSLELGDSALYFCASSHSRRGRPNNEQFFGPGTRLTVL.

V usage is TRBV5-5 and J usage is TRBJ1-4; no reliable D call. The CDR3 covers 15 residues. Trimming took off 0 bases at V and 0 bases at J, with 6 bases between the two ends. The germline V gene has CDR1 SGHKS and CDR2 YYEKEE (reference sequence). CDR3 nucleotide sequence: TGTGCCAGCAGCTTGGCCAGAGCAACTAATGAAAAACTGTTTTTT. It translates to CASSLARATNEKLFF. Filled out from reference TRBV5-5 and TRBJ1-4, the complete variable domain reads DAGVTQSPTHLIKTRGQQVTLRCSPISGHKSVSWYQQVLGQGPQFIFQYYEKEERGRGNFPDRFSARQFPNYSSELNVNALLLGDSALYLCASSLARATNEKLFFGSGTQLSVL.

A note on this clone: Within the sample, other DNA sequences also encode this same CDR3. This chain uses TRBV10-3 with TRBJ1-2; possibly TRBD1 for D (5 bases). This CDR3 spans 14 amino acids. Per germline, CDR1 ENHRY and CDR2 SYGVKD. Trimming cost V 3 bases and J 4 bases, with 12 bases left between them. CDR3 nucleotides: TGTGCCATCAGTGAATCAGACAGAGGCTATGGCTACACCTTC. Protein product: CAISESDRGYGYTF.

This chain joins TRBV5-1 and TRBJ1-2, with 8 nucleotides matching TRBD1. The CDR3 is 17 residues long. J gave up 4 bases and V 4 bases, and 15 bases lay outside the gene matches. Germline V gives CDR1 SGHRS, CDR2 YFSETQ. CDR3 nucleotide sequence: TGCGCCAGCAGCCCCCTGCCCAGGGGGCTGTTCAGCTATGGCTACACCTTC. Protein sequence: CASSPLPRGLFSYGYTF.

V usage is TRBV27 and J usage is TRBJ1-4; no clear D gene. Trimming removed 5 bases at V and 8 bases at J, with 27 bases between. Germline V gene sequence: CDR1 MNHEY, CDR2 SMNVEV (reference sequence). The CDR3 sequence is 18 residues long. The CDR3 bases are TGTGCCAGCAGTCCTCAACCCCCTATCGAGGAGGGTGAAGAAAAACTGTTTTTT. Its protein product is CASSPQPPIEEGEEKLFF.

This clone showed up just a few times. CDR3: CASSQDPQGDEKLFF. DNA for the CDR3: TGCGCCAGCAGCCAAGATCCACAGGGAGATGAAAAACTGTTTTTT. This sequence joins TRBV4-3 and TRBJ1-4, with a weak D call TRBD1 (6 bases). Trimming took off 0 bases at V and 6 bases at J, with 11 bases between the two ends. This CDR3 has 15 amino acids. Germline lookup yields CDR1 LGHNA and CDR2 YSLEER.

In its sample, this clone was seen once. The chain combines TRBV5-4 with TRBJ2-3; tentative D call: TRBD2 (7 bases). With 4 bases removed from V and 5 bases from J, the gap between germline ends came to 17 bases. This CDR3 is 15 amino acids long. Germline values: CDR1 SGHNT, CDR2 YYREEE (reference sequence). CDR3 DNA sequence: TGTGCCAGCAGCCTTCCGGGGGGCACGGTAGATACGCAGTATTTT. It yields the protein CASSLPGGTVDTQYF.

This clone has only a few counts. The chain uses TRBV6-6 and TRBJ1-2; D is possibly TRBD1 (5 bases). The V end was cut by 6 bases, the J end by 6 bases, with 17 bases between. Germline-derived CDR1 and CDR2 are MNHNY and SVGAGI (reference sequence). The CDR3 runs 14 residues. CDR3 in DNA: TGTGCCAGCAGCCGGACATCTACGGGAGATGGCTACACCTTC. Its protein is CASSRTSTGDGYTF.

The rearrangement uses TRBV27 and TRBJ2-4; TRBD2 matches at 9 bases. Per the germline V gene, CDR1 is MNHEY and CDR2 is SMNVEV (reference sequence). V trimming: 3 bases; J trimming: 2 bases; junction bases outside the gene matches: 5. This CDR3 contains 16 residues. The CDR3 loop reads CASSLVAGGTKNIQYF. The CDR3 region has the DNA TGTGCCAGCAGTTTGGTGGCGGGGGGGACCAAAAACATTCAGTACTTC.